This TCR beta chain appears in the sequencing data of a study of blood T cell repertoires in COVID-19. Study as a whole: Nucleic acid was either cDNA or gDNA, and it came from T cells, B-cell-depleted T cells, or PBMCs.

The CDR3 runs 18 residues. This clone was counted a single time. Authors' data handling: Scientists estimated how many nucleated cells there were by amplifying reference gene primers. Measured with immunoSEQ multiplex PCR; TCRdb has only the in-frame clones, and not every one. The V and J calls and the clone size are those of that table, but D and trimming were determined from the DNA. The sample holds 210,000 or so clones, about 85% seen once. The sample consisted of peripheral blood. The clonotype comes from a woman over 75 with active or convalescent COVID-19. The chain has TRBV21-1 and TRBJ2-4; TRBD1 is the table's D call, not checked against the DNA. TRBV21-1 constitutes a pseudogene. As DNA, the CDR3 is TGTGCCAGCAGCACCCGGGACAGGGGGCTTGTGGCCAAAAACATTCAGTACTTC. Translation gives CASSTRDRGLVAKNIQYF.